This T cell receptor beta chain was identified during a study of T cell changes during pregnancy in multiple sclerosis. Only in-frame clones appear in the TCRdb table, and some are missing; sequencing was by immunoSEQ multiplex PCR. The table has some 62,000 clones, around 92% seen once. V shed 2 bases and J shed 1 base, with 14 bases lying between them. The CDR3 has 16 residues. Germline CDR1 SEHNR, CDR2 FQNEAQ (reference sequence). This sequence joins TRBV7-9 and TRBJ1-1; D remains ambiguous. This TCR derives from a female donor in good health, enrolled as a control in a pregnancy study. Specimen: peripheral blood, collected in the second trimester of pregnancy. CDR3 bases: TGTGCCAGCAGCTTATGGCAGGCATTGCCGAACACTGAAGCTTTCTTT. Translation gives CASSLWQALPNTEAFF.